The T cell receptor beta chain under discussion was sequenced for a study of CD8+ T cells in alopecia areata. A remark on this clone: Its cognate antigen is unknown.

Study findings and constraints: Possibly as an HLA-related effect, TCR sharing across patients appeared less clear than in mice.

This CDR3 has 19 residues. V was clipped by 7 bases and J by 0 bases, with 28 bases between them. CDR1 and CDR2 from the germline V gene are SQVTM and ANQGSEA. Extraction of RNA preceded its reverse transcription into cDNA, which served as the sequencing template. Clones were sequenced by immunoSEQ multiplex PCR, and TCRdb holds only the in-frame ones, with some missing. The repertoire consists of 150,000 or so clones, with roughly 50% occurring once and the leading ten covering about 6.3%. The chain joins TRBV29-1 to TRBJ2-1; TRBD2 is a possible D gene (6 bases). The clonotype was recovered from a human donor with alopecia areata. The material sequenced was CD4+ T cells sorted from blood. CDR3 protein: CSAEYYVSVGRSSYNEQFF. In DNA form, the CDR3 reads TGCAGCGCCGAGTACTATGTTTCAGTTGGGAGGAGCTCCTACAATGAGCAGTTCTTC.